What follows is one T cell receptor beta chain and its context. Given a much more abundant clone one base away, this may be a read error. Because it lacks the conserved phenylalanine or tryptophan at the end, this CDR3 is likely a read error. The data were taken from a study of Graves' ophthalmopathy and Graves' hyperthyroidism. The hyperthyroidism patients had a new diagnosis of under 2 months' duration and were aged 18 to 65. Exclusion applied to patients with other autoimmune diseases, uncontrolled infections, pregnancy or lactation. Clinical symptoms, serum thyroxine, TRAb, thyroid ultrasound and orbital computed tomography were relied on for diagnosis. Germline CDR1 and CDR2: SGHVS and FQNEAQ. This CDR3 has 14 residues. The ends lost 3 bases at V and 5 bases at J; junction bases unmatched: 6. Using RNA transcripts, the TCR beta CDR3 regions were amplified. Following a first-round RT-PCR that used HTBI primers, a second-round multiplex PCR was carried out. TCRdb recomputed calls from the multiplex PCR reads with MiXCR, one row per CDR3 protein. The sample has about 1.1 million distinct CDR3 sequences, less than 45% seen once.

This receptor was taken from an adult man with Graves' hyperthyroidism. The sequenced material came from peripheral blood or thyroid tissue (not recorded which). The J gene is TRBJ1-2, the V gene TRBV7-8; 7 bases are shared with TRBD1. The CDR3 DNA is TGTGCCAGCAGCTTTGACAGGGAGGGGTATGGCTACACCCTC. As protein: CASSFDREGYGYTL.